This entry lists 9 T cell receptor beta chains sequenced from one sample in a study of blood T cell repertoires in COVID-19 (dated by TCRdb to about 2020). The library was made by the immunoSEQ multiplex PCR assay. The source is immuneACCESS, and TCRdb retained only in-frame sequences with V and J called. Part of the clones is not carried over; for the studies checked, unresolved V genes explain less than half of this, and the remainder is unexplained. In this sample the table shows approximately 330,000 clones, 80% to 90% of which occur a single time. The top ten clonotypes cover around 4.5% of the sample. Sequencing input: PBMCs or T cells enriched from blood (not recorded which). The source is a woman aged 40 to 50 with acute COVID-19.

This clone was counted between two and nine times. This chain uses TRBV6-4 with TRBJ2-3, with TRBD1 identical over 10 bases. Germline lookup yields CDR1 MRHNA and CDR2 SNTAGT. The CDR3 covers 15 residues. After removal of 6 bases from V and 6 bases from J, the junction contained 9 bases not matched to a gene. The DNA of the CDR3 is TGTGCCAGCAGCCGCGGGACAGGGGTTTTGGATACGCAGTATTTT. This gives the protein CASSRGTGVLDTQYF.

On this clone: Relative to the germline gene, one junction end is altered; a read error may explain this. The chain combines TRBV2 with TRBJ2-7; the D is unclear. Looked up from germline, CDR1 is SNHLY and CDR2 is FYNNEI. The CDR3 is 15 residues long. CDR3 amino acids: CASSEARSYFSEQYF. The CDR3 DNA reads as TGTGCCAGCAGCGAAGCGAGAAGTTATTTTTCCGAGCAGTACTTC.

The chain combines TRBV7-3 with TRBJ2-7, with TRBD2 identical over 7 bases. The CDR3 is 15 residues long. V shed 6 bases, J shed 2 bases, and the junction held 10 bases outside the gene matches. Germline V gives CDR1 SGHTA, CDR2 FQGTGA. The chain's CDR3 is CASRPLAGDTYEQYF. The CDR3 nucleotides are TGTGCCAGCAGACCTCTGGCGGGAGATACCTACGAGCAGTACTTC. The full variable domain, with the rest looked up from reference TRBV7-3 and TRBJ2-7, is GAGVSQTPSNKVTEKGKYVELRCDPISGHTALYWYRQSLGQGPEFLIYFQGTGAADDSGLPNDRFFAVRPEGSVSTLKIQRTERGDSAVYLCASRPLAGDTYEQYFGPGTRLTVT.

This clone was counted only a few times. This chain uses TRBV7-9 with TRBJ1-2, with 7 positions matching TRBD1. The J segment lost 8 bases and the V segment lost 5 bases, leaving 11 bases of the junction unmatched. CDR1 SEHNR and CDR2 FQNEAQ come from the germline V gene (reference sequence). The CDR3 extends over 14 amino acids. CDR3 loop: CASSPQRGTVGYTF. CDR3 DNA sequence: TGTGCCAGCAGCCCACAGCGGGGGACAGTCGGCTACACCTTC.

CDR3 sequence (DNA): TGTGCCACCAGCAGGCAGACAGGGGGTGAAAAACTGTTTTTT. Protein: CATSRQTGGEKLFF. The chain couples TRBV15 to TRBJ1-4; 9 bases fit TRBD1. CDR1 is LNHNV, CDR2 YYDKDF, per germline (reference sequence). The CDR3 has 14 residues. V lost 3 bases to trimming and J lost 7 bases; unmatched junction nucleotides: 3.

The gene calls are TRBV10-1 and TRBJ2-2; D not resolved. CDR1 and CDR2 from the germline V gene are WNHNN and SYGVQD (reference sequence). The V end lost 7 bases, the J end lost 3 bases, and 3 bases lay between the germline ends. The CDR3 totals 11 residues. CDR3 loop: CASIYTGELFF. The CDR3 DNA sequence: TGCGCCAGCATATACACCGGGGAGCTGTTTTTT.

In nucleotides, the CDR3 is TGTGCCAGCAGCCCCCGGACTAGCGGGGACCAAGAGACCCAGTACTTC. Translated, it gives CASSPRTSGDQETQYF. This chain joins TRBV7-8 and TRBJ2-5; the match to TRBD2 covers 12 bases. The germline V gene has CDR1 SGHVS and CDR2 FQNEAQ. V gave up 5 bases and J gave up 0 bases; unmatched junction bases: 4. This CDR3 is built from 16 residues.

The chain joins TRBV9 to TRBJ2-3; TRBD1 matches at 7 bases. CDR1 is SGDLS, CDR2 YYNGEE, per germline. V trimming: 0 bases; J trimming: 3 bases; junction bases outside the gene matches: 4. The CDR3 runs to 15 residues. CDR3 sequence (DNA): TGTGCCAGCAGCGTAGGGGGGACAGAGACAGATACGCAGTATTTT. This encodes CASSVGGTETDTQYF.

V and J are TRBV4-2 and TRBJ1-1; 9 nucleotides match TRBD1. Germline-derived CDR1 and CDR2 are LGHNA and YNFKEQ. V shed 0 bases, J shed 8 bases, and the junction held 7 bases outside the gene matches. The CDR3 covers 15 residues. The CDR3 sequence is CASSQEGGQGREAFF. The CDR3 DNA reads as TGTGCCAGCAGCCAAGAGGGGGGACAGGGAAGGGAAGCTTTCTTT.